This T cell receptor beta chain was captured by sequencing in a study of CD8 T cells in ankylosing spondylitis. With regard to this clonotype: Its specificity is not known.

Findings of the study overall: Characteristic of ankylosing spondylitis blood, it appeared, was a TCR beta motif comprising several highly homologous variants. From matched ankylosing spondylitis synovial fluid, disease-linked clones were reportedly recovered at significantly enriched levels. Past studies reported some motif variants in reactive arthritis synovial fluid and blood.

Germline trimming cut 1 base from V and 7 bases from J; bases unmatched to any gene: 6. Per the germline V gene, CDR1 is SEHNR and CDR2 is FQNEAQ (reference sequence). This CDR3 is built from 15 residues. Quantitative molecular-barcoded 5'-RACE generated the TCR beta libraries. TCRdb reanalysed the 5' RACE reads using MiXCR and keeps one entry per CDR3 protein. The sample lists 250,000 to 350,000 distinct CDR3 sequences, around 19% occurring once. The source is a male donor with ankylosing spondylitis or in good health (not recorded which). This sequence joins TRBV7-9 and TRBJ2-3, with 9 bases that match TRBD2. The sample consisted of blood, either unsorted or a sorted T cell fraction (not recorded which). The CDR3 coding sequence is TGTGCCAGCAGCTTAGAATTAGCGGGGGCCAATACGCAGTATTTT. The encoded protein is CASSLELAGANTQYF.